This T cell receptor beta chain was captured by sequencing in a study of shared clonotypes between healthy human individuals (dated by TCRdb to the early 2020s). Concerning the study at large: A few men and a couple of women, aged 18 to 49 years, made up the cohort. Blood TCR repertoires of roughly five healthy adults were deeply sequenced to estimate repertoire size and the extent of clonotype sharing between individuals. For each donor, CD4 naive and CD4 memory were each given three plates, CD8 naive was given two plates, and CD8 memory was given one plate. Libraries were prepared and TCR repertoires were sequenced by different laboratories using diverse techniques, in order to increase sequencing depth and limit assay-specific biases. Per donor, leukapheresis produced somewhere between about 0.9 and 9.5 billion PBMCs. Paper-wide results and their limitations: Sampling was restricted to blood, and TCR repertoires in tissue are likely to differ from TCR repertoires in blood. Even with the large sequencing depth, rarefaction of the sorted-subset datasets indicated that sequencing was incomplete. Naive subsets generally had larger estimated clonotype richness than memory subsets did. About 4.5% of naive CD4, 3.5% of naive CD8, roughly 2.5% of memory CD4, and 0.4% of memory CD8 clonotypes were shared across a few donors. Higher generation probabilities were observed for clonotypes shared by all four sorted-subset donors than for non-shared clonotypes. The small number of donors limited the genetic and exposure-history diversity represented. Based on pairwise subsampling, the degree of clonotype sharing among donors was expected to be affected by sequencing depth.

The donors were healthy, HIV-negative adults who had no recently reported acute infections or vaccinations. All donors were Caucasian adults living in Nashville, Tennessee, USA. Magnetic negative selection was used to enrich CD4+ T cells, after which naive cells were positively selected on CD45RA and the negative fraction became the memory subset. Blood was obtained by leukapheresis, after which PBMCs were separated by Ficoll-Histopaque density gradient centrifugation and cryopreserved in liquid nitrogen vapor phase. Analytical flow cytometry was used to check the purity and quantity of each magnetically sorted T cell population. From each sorted fraction, genomic DNA was isolated and quantified by UV absorbance on a Nanodrop 2000c. A word on this clone: Its antigen is unknown. It has no much larger one-base neighbor in the sample; base qualities were not kept.

Trimming takes 11 bases from V and 9 bases from J, and the germline ends sit 14 bases apart. Measured from the cysteine to the phenylalanine, the CDR3 is 12 residues long. Of all the DNA, just the CDR3 is kept, 36 bases in frame from base 1. The germline V gene (reference sequence) supplies CDR1 MNHEY and CDR2 SMNVEV. Using the deep immunoSEQ assay, TCR CDR3 regions were amplified from genomic DNA by multiplex PCR. For each cell subset, the extracted genomic DNA was distributed evenly across all wells of several immunoSEQ 96-well plates, and each plate served as one replicate. Each replicate PCR for sorted subsets received approximately 200 ng genomic DNA, equal to tens of thousands of T cell genomes. Purified libraries were measured with a Qubit 3.0 fluorometer, size-checked on a Bioanalyzer 2100, and measured again with the KAPA Library Quantification kit. Every immunoSEQ 96-well plate was sequenced on a dedicated single-read 150-cycle Illumina NextSeq 550 flow cell. In the paper's pipeline: Because the immunoSEQ output held only junctional sequences and lacked quality scores, the filtering could not match the filtering applied to full-length reads. To assign V/J genes and CDR3, sequences were annotated against IMGT germline references using PyIR, a Python wrapper for IgBLAST v1.9. Reads were filtered out if the reads had weak V/J assignments (E-value above 1e-6), no CDR3, stop codons, out-of-frame junctions, or ambiguous translated residues. V3J clonotypes were defined by identical inferred V gene, J gene, and CDR3 amino acid sequence. Percentage overlap between repertoires was computed as shared unique clonotypes divided by the size of the smaller repertoire. Richness of each repertoire was evaluated using RTK rarefaction, the Chao1 estimator, and Recon v2.1 estimates of unobserved clonotypes. OLGA was used to compute generation probabilities for all TCRbeta clonotypes that the gDNA method yielded from a handful of donors. In TCRdb, the immuneACCESS table is reduced to in-frame sequences with V and J assigned. These tables do not hold every clone; where another copy was compared, an unresolved V gene accounts for under half, and the others remain unexplained. V and J calls and clone size follow that table, whereas D and trimming were derived from the DNA. The sample includes some 2,500,000 clones, with under 95% observed a single time. Jointly, the top ten make up around 0.38% of the sample.

The material sequenced was naive CD4+ T cells from PBMCs. The label giving this sample's cell subset or site can be read as: CD45RA+ positively selected. This clonotype was sampled from a man aged 18 to 30 in good health. Some clones in this sample may be carry-over from other donors' samples. The rearrangement combines TRBV27 with TRBJ1-6; a tentative D call is TRBD1 (5 bases match). In nucleotides, the sequence is TGTGCCTCCCGGGGTCAGGGTTCACCCCTCCACTTT. It translates to CASRGQGSPLHF.